Listed here is a single TCR beta chain. This sample was included in a study of blood T cell repertoires in COVID-19. Study-level information: T cells, B-cell-depleted T cells, or PBMCs provided the cDNA or gDNA that served as material.

Trimming took off 6 bases at V and 0 bases at J, with 5 bases between the two ends. The CDR3 length is 12 residues. Germline values: CDR1 LGHDT, CDR2 YNNKEL (reference sequence). Ages ranged from about 18 to 100 years, with residence in under 25 US areas. Cohorts were assigned according to the clinical history that participants reported. Assay: immunoSEQ multiplex PCR; the TCRdb copy retains only in-frame clones and omits some. The sample lists approximately 220,000 clones, approximately 83% occurring once. Sequencing was done on a sample of PBMCs or T cells enriched from blood (not recorded which). This clonotype was sampled from a woman aged 40 to 50 with acute COVID-19. V and J are TRBV3-1 (or the pseudogene TRBV3-2) and TRBJ2-5; no definite D call. Here the CDR3 reads CASRHYQETQYF. The CDR3 bases are TGTGCCAGCAGACATTACCAAGAGACCCAGTACTTC.